The 7 T cell receptor beta chains below come from one sample, sequenced in a study of monozygotic twins with inflammatory bowel disease (dated by TCRdb to between 2019 and 2020). The library was prepared using 5' RACE. The reads were generated on an Illumina HiSeq 2500. TCRdb reprocessed the reads and assigns one entry to each CDR3 protein sequence, leaving out DNA. The sample's table covers approximately 400,000 distinct CDR3 sequences. More than 2% of the sample comes from the top ten. Sequencing was carried out using blood. Receptor source: a human donor with ulcerative colitis or Crohn's disease, or a healthy co-twin of an affected twin (not recorded which).

The rearrangement uses TRBV5-1 and TRBJ2-7; as DNA is missing, the TRBD1 call by TCRdb cannot be tested. Germline V gene sequence: CDR1 SGHRS, CDR2 YFSETQ. The CDR3 has 15 residues. CDR3 amino acids: CASSRTGTSAYEQYF.

The rearrangement joins TRBV7-2 to TRBJ2-5; TCRdb's assignment of TRBD2 cannot be checked, as there is no DNA. CDR3 length: 13 amino acids. The germline CDR1 and CDR2 sequences are SGHTA and FQGNSA. The CDR3 is CASRPAGDETQYF. Drawing the rest from reference TRBV7-2 and TRBJ2-5, the complete variable domain is GAGVSQSPSNKVTEKGKDVELRCDPISGHTALYWYRQSLGQGLEFLIYFQGNSAPDKSGLPSDRFSAERTGGSVSTLTIQRTQQEDSAVYLCASRPAGDETQYFGPGTRLLVL.

The chain has TRBV5-1 and TRBJ1-1. The CDR3 is 15 amino acids. The germline CDR1 and CDR2 sequences are SGHRS and YFSETQ. This CDR3 is CASSLGAAGNTEAFF.

V and J are TRBV30 and TRBJ1-2; TCRdb selects TRBD1, and the lack of DNA leaves this call unchecked. Germline assignment: CDR1 GTSNPN and CDR2 SVGIG (reference sequence). The CDR3 totals 16 residues. The CDR3 loop is CAWSTGTGRLNYGYTF. The full variable domain, with the rest looked up from reference TRBV30 and TRBJ1-2, is SQTIHQWPATLVQPVGSPLSLECTVEGTSNPNLYWYRQAAGRGLQLLFYSVGIGQISSEVPQNLSASRPQDRQFILSSKKLLLSDSGFYLCAWSTGTGRLNYGYTFGSGTRLTVV.

This chain uses TRBV29-1 with TRBJ2-3; TCRdb indicates TRBD1, and absent DNA this call remains unverified. CDR1 and CDR2 (germline): SQVTM, ANQGSEA. The CDR3 has 12 residues. CDR3 protein: CSVMTGQDTQYF.

The chain employs TRBV3-1 and TRBJ2-3; TCRdb calls TRBD2, which cannot be checked without DNA. There are 14 residues in the CDR3. In germline, CDR1 is LGHDT, CDR2 YNNKEL (reference sequence). CDR3 loop: CASSGEDSTDTQYF.

The chain links TRBV18 to TRBJ2-3; checking the TCRdb D call of TRBD2 is not possible without DNA. Per germline, CDR1 KGHSH and CDR2 LQKENI. This CDR3 comprises 15 residues. CDR3 protein: CASSLVLADLDTQYF.